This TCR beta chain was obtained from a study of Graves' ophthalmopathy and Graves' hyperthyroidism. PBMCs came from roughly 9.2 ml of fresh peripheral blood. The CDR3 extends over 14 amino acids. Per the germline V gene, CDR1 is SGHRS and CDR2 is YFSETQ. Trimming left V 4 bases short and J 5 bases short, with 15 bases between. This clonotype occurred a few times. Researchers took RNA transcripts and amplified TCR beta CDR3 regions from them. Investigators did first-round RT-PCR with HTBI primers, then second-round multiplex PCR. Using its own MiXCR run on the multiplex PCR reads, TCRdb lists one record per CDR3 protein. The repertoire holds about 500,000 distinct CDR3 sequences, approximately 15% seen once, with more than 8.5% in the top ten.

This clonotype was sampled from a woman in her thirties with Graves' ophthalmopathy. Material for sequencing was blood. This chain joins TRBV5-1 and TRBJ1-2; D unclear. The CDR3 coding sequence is TGCGCCAGCAGCCCGGAACCCCCAGGTTATGGCTACACCTTC. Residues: CASSPEPPGYGYTF.